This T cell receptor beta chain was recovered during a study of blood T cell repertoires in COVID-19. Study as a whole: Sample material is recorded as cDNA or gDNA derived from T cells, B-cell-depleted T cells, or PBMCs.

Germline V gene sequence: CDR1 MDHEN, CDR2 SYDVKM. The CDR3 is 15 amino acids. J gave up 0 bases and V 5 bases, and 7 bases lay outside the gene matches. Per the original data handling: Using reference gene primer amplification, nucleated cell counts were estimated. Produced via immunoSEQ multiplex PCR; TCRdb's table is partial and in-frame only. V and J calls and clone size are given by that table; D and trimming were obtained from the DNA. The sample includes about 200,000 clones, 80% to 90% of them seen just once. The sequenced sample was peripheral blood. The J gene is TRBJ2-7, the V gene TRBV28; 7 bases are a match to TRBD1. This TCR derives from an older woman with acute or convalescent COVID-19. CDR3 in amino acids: CASSRLTGNSYEQYF. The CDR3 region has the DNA TGTGCCAGCAGTCGCTTGACAGGGAACTCCTACGAGCAGTACTTC.